Listed below are T cell receptor beta chains from one sample, sequenced in a study of T cell responses to AZD1222 COVID-19 vaccine. Libraries were prepared by immunoSEQ multiplex PCR; TCRdb keeps only in-frame clonotypes and omits some of them. Among about 93,000 clones listed, over 75% were seen once. The sequences come from peripheral blood, collected 28 days after the second AZD1222 dose. These receptors came from an adult who received the AZD1222 COVID-19 vaccine. Each CDR3 is given with its conserved first and last residue. D genes are given only for firm matches. Rows may omit the clone size; those that give it use once, few, many or a size class.

CDR3 DNA	CDR3 protein	CDR3 length	V gene	clone size	J gene	D gene
TGTGCCAGCAGTGAATTCTTTGTGGGGGTTTCCTACGAGCAGTACTTC	CASSEFFVGVSYEQYF	16	TRBV6-1	-	TRBJ2-7	-
TGTGCCAGCAGCCAAGATTGGCGGGGGTACAAAACGGACGAGCAGTACTTC	CASSQDWRGYKTDEQYF	17	TRBV3-1/TRBV3-2	-	TRBJ2-7	TRBD2
TGTGCCAGCAGCCCGGAGGGGTATAGCAATCAGCCCCAGCATTTT	CASSPEGYSNQPQHF	15	TRBV9	-	TRBJ1-5	-
TGTGCCAGCAGCCGGACAGGTCAAGAGACCCAGTACTTC	CASSRTGQETQYF	13	TRBV3-1/TRBV3-2	-	TRBJ2-5	TRBD1
TGCGCCAGCAGCCCTACAGATTTCGGCTTTGAAGCTTTCTTT	CASSPTDFGFEAFF	14	TRBV4-1	-	TRBJ1-1	-
TGCGCCAGCAGCTTGGACAGGGGAATTGCTGGCTACACCTTC	CASSLDRGIAGYTF	14	TRBV5-1	-	TRBJ1-2	TRBD1
TGTGCCAGCAGCGGACAGTACGAGCAGTTCTTC	CASSGQYEQFF	11	TRBV12-3/TRBV12-4	few	TRBJ2-1	-
TGTGCCAGCAGTGAAGGAGGAGGAGCGGTACATCAGCCCCAGCATTTT	CASSEGGGAVHQPQHF	16	TRBV6-1	-	TRBJ1-5	-
TGTGCCAGCAGCCCGGGACAGAACACTGAAGCTTTCTTT	CASSPGQNTEAFF	13	TRBV9	-	TRBJ1-1	-
TGTGCCAGCAGCCCTCGGGGGGCCGGGGAGCTGTTTTTT	CASSPRGAGELFF	13	TRBV7-2	-	TRBJ2-2	TRBD2
TGTGCCAGCAGTTACTCTGCAGTCACAGATACGCAGTATTTT	CASSYSAVTDTQYF	14	TRBV6-5	-	TRBJ2-3	-
TGTGCCACCAGCAGAGATAGGTTTCAGGGCTACTCCTACGAGCAGTACTTC	CATSRDRFQGYSYEQYF	17	TRBV15	-	TRBJ2-7	-
TGTGCCAGCAGAAATGGACGGAGCTATGGCTACACCTTC	CASRNGRSYGYTF	13	TRBV7-2	-	TRBJ1-2	-